This is a list of T cell receptor beta chains from one sample in a study of T cell responses to AZD1222 COVID-19 vaccine. Repertoires were generated with immunoSEQ multiplex PCR, while TCRdb's copy carries only in-frame clones and drops some. The repertoire holds fewer than 150,000 clones, with roughly 87% as singletons. Material: peripheral blood, obtained on day 0 of AZD1222 vaccination. These receptor sequences come from an adult in good health. Both conserved end residues are part of each CDR3. Each record gives: V gene, D gene, clone size, J gene, CDR3 protein, CDR3 DNA. D genes are given only for firm matches. Clone size is stated in some rows and not others, as once, few, many or a class when expanded.

>TRBV19|-|-|TRBJ2-7
CASSITARGAPSYEQYF
TGTGCCAGTAGTATCACAGCCCGGGGGGCCCCCTCCTACGAGCAGTACTTC
>TRBV6-4|TRBD1|few|TRBJ1-2
CASSDSLSTGAPFLTF
TGTGCCAGCAGTGACTCACTATCGACAGGGGCGCCGTTTTTGACCTTC
>TRBV13|TRBD1|-|TRBJ2-1
CASSFQGARNEQFF
TGTGCCAGCAGCTTCCAGGGGGCAAGAAATGAGCAGTTCTTC
>TRBV19|-|-|TRBJ1-5
CASVGAGPQHF
TGTGCCAGCGTCGGGGCCGGGCCCCAGCATTTT
>TRBV6-2/TRBV6-3|TRBD2|-|TRBJ2-2
CASSQTSGFTTGELFF
TGTGCCAGCAGTCAAACTAGCGGGTTCACCACCGGGGAGCTGTTTTTT
>TRBV19|-|-|TRBJ1-3
CASSMGATPRNTIYF
TGTGCCAGTAGTATGGGGGCCACCCCAAGAAACACCATATATTTT
>TRBV6-2/TRBV6-3|-|-|TRBJ1-6
CASSYFGNSPLHF
TGTGCCAGCAGTTACTTCGGGAATTCACCCCTCCACTTT
>TRBV5-1|-|once|TRBJ2-7
CASSLAAAEYYEQYF
TGCGCCAGCAGCTTGGCCGCAGCAGAATACTACGAGCAGTACTTC
>TRBV7-2|TRBD2|once|TRBJ2-7
CASSSASGSSYEQYF
TGTGCCAGCAGCTCCGCTAGCGGAAGCAGCTACGAGCAGTACTTC
>TRBV24-1|TRBD1|-|TRBJ2-3
CATSDPGTGISTDTQYF
TGTGCCACCAGTGATCCCGGGACAGGGATTAGCACAGATACGCAGTATTTT
>TRBV7-9|-|once|TRBJ2-5
CASSLGRSEPRETQYF
TGTGCCAGCAGCTTAGGTCGGAGCGAACCGAGGGAGACCCAGTACTTC
>TRBV9|TRBD2|few|TRBJ2-1
CASSPGLAGGGEQFF
TGTGCCAGCAGCCCCGGACTAGCGGGAGGTGGTGAGCAGTTCTTC
>TRBV7-2|-|-|TRBJ1-2
CASSLSSNYGYTF
TGTGCCAGCAGCTTATCCAGCAACTATGGCTACACCTTC
>TRBV7-3|-|few|TRBJ1-1
CASSPNMAGQEGAFF
TGTGCCAGCAGCCCAAATATGGCAGGGCAGGAGGGGGCTTTCTTT
>TRBV6-6|-|-|TRBJ2-7
CASSPPLVNYYEQYF
TGTGCCAGCAGCCCACCCCTGGTTAATTACTACGAGCAGTACTTC
>TRBV7-3|-|-|TRBJ2-3
CASSLRDGTDTQYF
TGTGCCAGCAGCCTGCGGGACGGCACAGATACGCAGTATTTT
>TRBV5-4|TRBD2|-|TRBJ2-7
CASRVGTSGHEQYF
TGTGCCAGCAGGGTTGGGACTAGCGGTCACGAGCAGTACTTC
>TRBV10-3|-|-|TRBJ1-6
CAISERQDNSPLHF
TGTGCCATCAGTGAGAGGCAGGATAATTCACCCCTCCACTTT
>TRBV11-2|-|-|TRBJ2-7
CASSLADTSSYEQYF
TGTGCCAGCAGCTTAGCCGACACTTCCTCCTACGAGCAGTACTTC
>TRBV6-5|TRBD1|-|TRBJ1-2
CASSPRDSANYGYTF
TGTGCCAGCAGTCCCCGGGACAGCGCTAACTATGGCTACACCTTC
>TRBV5-1|TRBD1|-|TRBJ1-2
CASSPGTEGVGGYTF
TGCGCCAGCAGCCCGGGGACAGAGGGGGTTGGTGGCTACACCTTC
>TRBV6-5|-|-|TRBJ2-5
CASSDGGRSETQYF
TGTGCCAGCAGCGACGGGGGGCGCAGTGAGACCCAGTACTTC
>TRBV19|-|-|TRBJ2-7
CASSIDGESYEQYF
TGTGCCAGTAGTATAGATGGAGAATCCTACGAGCAGTACTTC
>TRBV4-3|-|-|TRBJ1-3
CASSPEVSGNTIYF
TGCGCCAGCAGCCCTGAGGTCTCTGGAAACACCATATATTTT
>TRBV11-3|TRBD2|-|TRBJ2-7
CASSPPGGQEYEQYF
TGTGCCAGCAGCCCACCGGGGGGTCAGGAATACGAGCAGTACTTC
>TRBV7-2|TRBD1|-|TRBJ2-7
CASRNQGADEQYF
TGTGCCAGCAGGAACCAGGGGGCAGACGAGCAGTACTTC
>TRBV5-4|TRBD2|-|TRBJ2-1
CASSLAGASGRPPYNEQFF
TGTGCCAGCAGCTTGGCCGGGGCTAGCGGGAGACCCCCCTACAATGAGCAGTTCTTC
>TRBV3-1/TRBV3-2|TRBD1|-|TRBJ1-1
CASSPLAGQGALEAFF
TGTGCCAGCAGCCCCCTGGCGGGACAGGGCGCTCTTGAAGCTTTCTTT
>TRBV3-1/TRBV3-2|-|-|TRBJ1-4
CASSQSGGGEKLFF
TGTGCCAGCAGCCAATCGGGGGGAGGTGAAAAACTGTTTTTT
>TRBV3-1/TRBV3-2|-|-|TRBJ1-2
CASSNRVSYGYTF
TGTGCCAGCAGCAACCGGGTGTCCTATGGCTACACCTTC
>TRBV5-1|-|-|TRBJ1-5
CASSAYSNQPQHF
TGCGCCAGCAGCGCTTATAGCAATCAGCCCCAGCATTTT
>TRBV5-1|TRBD2|-|TRBJ2-2
CASSLLAGDGELFF
TGCGCCAGCAGCCTTCTAGCGGGCGACGGGGAGCTGTTTTTT